This T cell receptor beta chain emerged from a study of blood T cell repertoires in COVID-19. Study-level information: Acute-phase and convalescent COVID-19 samples originated in the United States, Italy and Spain.

Enrollment of patients from Seattle took place during active infection, with longitudinal follow-up. In the original workflow: Reference gene primer amplification yielded estimated nucleated cell counts. The table came from immunoSEQ multiplex PCR; TCRdb's copy has only in-frame clones and leaves some out. V and J calls and clone size follow that table, whereas D and trimming were derived from the DNA. This sample has 390,000 or so clones; more than 80% occur once, and the top ten carry 3%. The CDR3 extends over 13 amino acids. Losses at the gene ends were 2 bases for V and 7 bases for J; bases not matched to a gene: 2. Germline CDR1 reads MNHNS; CDR2 reads SASEGT.

Sequencing used peripheral blood. The receptor was isolated from a woman in her twenties or thirties with COVID-19, enrolled during active disease. The chain combines TRBV6-1 with TRBJ1-2; TRBD1 matches at 9 bases. The CDR3 region is CASSETGGRGYTF. CDR3 nucleotide sequence: TGTGCCAGCAGTGAAACAGGGGGCCGTGGCTACACCTTC.